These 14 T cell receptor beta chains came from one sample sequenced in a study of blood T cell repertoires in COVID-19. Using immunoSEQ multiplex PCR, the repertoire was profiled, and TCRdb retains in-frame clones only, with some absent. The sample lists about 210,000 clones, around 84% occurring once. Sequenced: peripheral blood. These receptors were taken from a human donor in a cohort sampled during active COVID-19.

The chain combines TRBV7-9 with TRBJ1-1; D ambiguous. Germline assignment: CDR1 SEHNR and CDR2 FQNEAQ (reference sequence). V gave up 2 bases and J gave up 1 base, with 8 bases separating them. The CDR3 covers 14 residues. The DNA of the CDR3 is TGTGCCAGCAGCTTACAAACGGGGAACACTGAAGCTTTCTTT. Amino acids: CASSLQTGNTEAFF.

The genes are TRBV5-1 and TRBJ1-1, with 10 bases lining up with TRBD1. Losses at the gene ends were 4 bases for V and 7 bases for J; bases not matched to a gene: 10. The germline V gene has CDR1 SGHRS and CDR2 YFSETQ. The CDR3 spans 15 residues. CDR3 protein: CASSLKTGGEDEAFF. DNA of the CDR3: TGCGCCAGCAGCCTAAAGACAGGGGGCGAGGATGAAGCTTTCTTT.

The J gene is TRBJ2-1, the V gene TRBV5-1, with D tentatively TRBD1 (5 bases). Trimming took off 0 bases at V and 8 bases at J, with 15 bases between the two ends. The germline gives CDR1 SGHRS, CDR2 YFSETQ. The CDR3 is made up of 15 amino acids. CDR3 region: CASSLEGGPGYEQFF. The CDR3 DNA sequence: TGCGCCAGCAGCTTGGAGGGTGGGCCAGGGTATGAGCAGTTCTTC.

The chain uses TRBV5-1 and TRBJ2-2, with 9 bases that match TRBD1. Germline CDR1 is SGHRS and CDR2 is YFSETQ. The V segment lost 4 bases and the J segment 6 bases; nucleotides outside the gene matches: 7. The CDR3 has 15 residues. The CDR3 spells CASSPGTGWAGELFF. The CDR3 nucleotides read TGCGCCAGCAGCCCTGGGACAGGGTGGGCCGGGGAGCTGTTTTTT. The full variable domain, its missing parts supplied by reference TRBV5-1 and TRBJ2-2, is KAGVTQTPRYLIKTRGQQVTLSCSPISGHRSVSWYQQTPGQGLQFLFEYFSETQRNKGNFPGRFSGRQFSNSRSEMNVSTLELGDSALYLCASSPGTGWAGELFFGEGSRLTVL.

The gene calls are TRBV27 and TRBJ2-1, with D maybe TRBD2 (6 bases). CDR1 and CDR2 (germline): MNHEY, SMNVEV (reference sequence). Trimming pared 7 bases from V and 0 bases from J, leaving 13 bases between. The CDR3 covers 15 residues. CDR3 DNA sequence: TGTGCCAGCAACTCGGGGGTGAGCTCCTACAATGAGCAGTTCTTC. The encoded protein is CASNSGVSSYNEQFF.

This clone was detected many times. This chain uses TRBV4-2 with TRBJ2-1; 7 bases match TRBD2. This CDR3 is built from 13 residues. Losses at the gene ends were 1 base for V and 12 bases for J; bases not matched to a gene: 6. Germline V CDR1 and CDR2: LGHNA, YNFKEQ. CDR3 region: CASSQVLGGRQFF. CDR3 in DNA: TGTGCCAGCAGCCAAGTTTTAGGCGGGAGGCAGTTCTTC.

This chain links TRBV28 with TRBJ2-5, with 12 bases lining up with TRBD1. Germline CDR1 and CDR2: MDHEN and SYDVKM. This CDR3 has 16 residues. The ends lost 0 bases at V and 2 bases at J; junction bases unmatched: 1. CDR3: CASSLWGQGAQETQYF. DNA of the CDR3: TGTGCCAGCAGTTTATGGGGACAGGGGGCACAAGAGACCCAGTACTTC.

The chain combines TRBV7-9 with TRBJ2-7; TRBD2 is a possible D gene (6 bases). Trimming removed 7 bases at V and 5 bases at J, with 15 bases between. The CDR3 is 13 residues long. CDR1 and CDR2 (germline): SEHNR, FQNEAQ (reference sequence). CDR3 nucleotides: TGTGCCAGCACGCTCGGGAGTAGGAACGAGCAGTACTTC. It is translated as CASTLGSRNEQYF.

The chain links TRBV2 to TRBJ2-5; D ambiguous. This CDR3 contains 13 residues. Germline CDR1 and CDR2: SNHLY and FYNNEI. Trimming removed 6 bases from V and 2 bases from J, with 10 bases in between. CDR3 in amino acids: CASSADMQETQYF. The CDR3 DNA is TGTGCCAGCAGCGCAGATATGCAAGAGACCCAGTACTTC.

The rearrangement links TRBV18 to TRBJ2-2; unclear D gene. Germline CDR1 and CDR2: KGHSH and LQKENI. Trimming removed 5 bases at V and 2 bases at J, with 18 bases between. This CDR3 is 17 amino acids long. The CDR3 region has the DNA TGTGCCAGCTCAACCCGAAGCCCTGGTATTAACACCGGGGAGCTGTTTTTT. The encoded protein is CASSTRSPGINTGELFF.

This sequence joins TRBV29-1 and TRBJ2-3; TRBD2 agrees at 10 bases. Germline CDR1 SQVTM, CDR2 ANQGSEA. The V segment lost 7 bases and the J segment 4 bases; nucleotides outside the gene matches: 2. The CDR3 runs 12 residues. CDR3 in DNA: TGCAGCGCCGGACTAGCGGCAGATACGCAGTATTTT. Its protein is CSAGLAADTQYF.

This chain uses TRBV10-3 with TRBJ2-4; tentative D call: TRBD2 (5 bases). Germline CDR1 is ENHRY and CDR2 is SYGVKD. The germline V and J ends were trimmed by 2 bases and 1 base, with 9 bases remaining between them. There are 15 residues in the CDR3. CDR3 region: CAISEDAGAKNIQYF. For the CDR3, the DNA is TGTGCCATCAGTGAGGACGCGGGCGCCAAAAACATTCAGTACTTC.

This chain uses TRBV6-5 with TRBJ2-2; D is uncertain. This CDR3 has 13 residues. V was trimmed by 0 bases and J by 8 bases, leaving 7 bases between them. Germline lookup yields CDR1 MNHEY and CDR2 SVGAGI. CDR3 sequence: CASSYSRLGELFF. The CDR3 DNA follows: TGTGCCAGCAGTTACTCGAGACTTGGGGAGCTGTTTTTT.

In DNA form, the CDR3 reads TGTGCCAGCAGCCCCACGACAGGGGCTAATGAAAAACTGTTTTTT. It specifies CASSPTTGANEKLFF. V gene TRBV7-6 combines with J gene TRBJ1-4; 8 bases are a match to TRBD1. The CDR3 runs 15 residues. V dropped 5 bases and J dropped 3; count of bases not matched to a gene: 5. Germline CDR1 SGHVS, CDR2 FNYEAQ.